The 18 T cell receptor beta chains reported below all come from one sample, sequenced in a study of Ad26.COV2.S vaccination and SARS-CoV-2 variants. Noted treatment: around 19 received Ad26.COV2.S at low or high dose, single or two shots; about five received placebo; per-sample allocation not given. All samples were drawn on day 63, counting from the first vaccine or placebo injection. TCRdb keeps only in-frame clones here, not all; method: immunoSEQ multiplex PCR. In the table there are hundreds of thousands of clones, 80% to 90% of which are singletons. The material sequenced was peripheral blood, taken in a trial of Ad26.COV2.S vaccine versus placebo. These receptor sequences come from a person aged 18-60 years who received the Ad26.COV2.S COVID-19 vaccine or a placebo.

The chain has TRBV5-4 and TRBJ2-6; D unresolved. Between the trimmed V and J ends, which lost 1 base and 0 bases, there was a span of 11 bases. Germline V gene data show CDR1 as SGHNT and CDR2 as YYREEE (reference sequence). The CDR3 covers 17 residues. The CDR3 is CASSLQPLSSGANVLTF. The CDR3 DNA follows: TGTGCCAGCAGCTTGCAGCCATTAAGCTCTGGGGCCAACGTCCTGACTTTC.

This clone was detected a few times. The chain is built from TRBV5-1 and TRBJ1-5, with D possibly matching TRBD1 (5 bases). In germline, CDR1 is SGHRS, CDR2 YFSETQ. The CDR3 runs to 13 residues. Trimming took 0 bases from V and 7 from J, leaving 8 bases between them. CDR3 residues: CASSLGGGQPQHF. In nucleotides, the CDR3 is TGCGCCAGCAGCTTGGGTGGGGGACAGCCCCAGCATTTT.

In DNA, the CDR3 is TGTGCCAGCAGCCAAGAAGGATCCATTGTAGGGGCTAGCGGGAGCACAGATACGCAGTATTTT. Translated: CASSQEGSIVGASGSTDTQYF. This chain uses TRBV14 with TRBJ2-3; the match to TRBD2 covers 8 bases. Germline V gene sequence: CDR1 SGHDN, CDR2 FVKESK. Germline trimming cut 0 bases from V and 0 bases from J; bases unmatched to any gene: 17. This CDR3 comprises 21 residues.

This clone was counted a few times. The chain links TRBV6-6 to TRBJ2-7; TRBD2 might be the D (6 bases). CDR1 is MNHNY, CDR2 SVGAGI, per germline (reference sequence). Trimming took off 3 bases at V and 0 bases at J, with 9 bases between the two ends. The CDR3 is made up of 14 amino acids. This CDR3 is CASSYAGLSYEQYF. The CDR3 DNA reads TGTGCCAGCAGTTATGCGGGACTCTCCTACGAGCAGTACTTC.

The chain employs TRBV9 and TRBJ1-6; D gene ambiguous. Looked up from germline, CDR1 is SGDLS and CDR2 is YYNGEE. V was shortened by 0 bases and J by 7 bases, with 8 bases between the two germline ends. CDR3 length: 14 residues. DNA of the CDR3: TGTGCCAGCAGCGTAGGTCAGGTGAATTCACCCCTCCACTTT. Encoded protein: CASSVGQVNSPLHF.

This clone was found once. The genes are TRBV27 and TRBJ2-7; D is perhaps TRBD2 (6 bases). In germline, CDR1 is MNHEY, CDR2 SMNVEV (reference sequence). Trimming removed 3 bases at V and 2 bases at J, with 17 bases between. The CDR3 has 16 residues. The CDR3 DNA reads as TGTGCCAGCAGTTTTATGGGGGGAGGTATCCCCTACGAGCAGTACTTC. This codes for CASSFMGGGIPYEQYF.

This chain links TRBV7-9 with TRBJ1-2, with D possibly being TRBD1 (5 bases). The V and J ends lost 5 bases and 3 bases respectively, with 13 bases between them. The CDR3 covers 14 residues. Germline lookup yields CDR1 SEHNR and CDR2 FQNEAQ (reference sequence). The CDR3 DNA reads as TGTGCCAGCAGCCCCCCGGGGGTTGACTATGGCTACACCTTC. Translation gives CASSPPGVDYGYTF.

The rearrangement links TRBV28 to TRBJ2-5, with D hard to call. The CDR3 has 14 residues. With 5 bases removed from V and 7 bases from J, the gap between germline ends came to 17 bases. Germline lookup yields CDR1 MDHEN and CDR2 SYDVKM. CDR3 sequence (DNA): TGTGCCAGCAGTCCTCCCACAATCCCGGGGACCCAGTACTTC. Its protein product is CASSPPTIPGTQYF.

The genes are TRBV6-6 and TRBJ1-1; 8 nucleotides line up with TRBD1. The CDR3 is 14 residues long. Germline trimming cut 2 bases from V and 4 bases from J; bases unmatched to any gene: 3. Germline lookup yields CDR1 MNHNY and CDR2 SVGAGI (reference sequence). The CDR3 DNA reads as TGTGCCAGCAGTTACGGAGGGACAGGCACTGAAGCTTTCTTT. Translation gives CASSYGGTGTEAFF.

CDR3 in amino acids: CASSQTGGSGEQYF. The CDR3, as DNA: TGTGCCAGTAGTCAGACAGGGGGCTCCGGCGAGCAGTACTTC. This chain uses TRBV19 with TRBJ2-7; 10 bases align to TRBD1. The V and J ends lost 5 bases and 6 bases, in that order; junction bases with no gene match: 7. The CDR3 sequence is 14 residues long. Looked up from germline, CDR1 is LNHDA and CDR2 is SQIVND (reference sequence).

CDR3 nucleotide sequence: TGTGCCATCACCCAGGGTTCCTATGGCTACACCTTC. The encoded protein is CAITQGSYGYTF. This chain uses TRBV10-3 with TRBJ1-2; TRBD1 is a possible D gene (5 bases). The germline V and J ends were trimmed by 7 bases and 4 bases, with 10 bases remaining between them. From germline, CDR1 is ENHRY and CDR2 SYGVKD. The CDR3 covers 12 residues.

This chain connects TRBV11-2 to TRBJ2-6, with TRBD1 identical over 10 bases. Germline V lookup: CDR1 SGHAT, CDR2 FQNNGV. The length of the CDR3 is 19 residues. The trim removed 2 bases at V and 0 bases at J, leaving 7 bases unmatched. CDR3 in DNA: TGTGCCAGCAGCTTAAGGACAGGGGGAGACCGCTCTGGGGCCAACGTCCTGACTTTC. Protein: CASSLRTGGDRSGANVLTF.

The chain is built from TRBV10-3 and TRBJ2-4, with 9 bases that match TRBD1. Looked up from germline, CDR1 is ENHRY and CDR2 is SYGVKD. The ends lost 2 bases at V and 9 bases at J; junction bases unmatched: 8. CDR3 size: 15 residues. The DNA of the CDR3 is TGTGCCATCAGTGAGGAACGGACAGGGGCGGCCATTCAGTACTTC. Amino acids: CAISEERTGAAIQYF.

CDR3 sequence reads: CASRQPGGSRGYTF. For the CDR3, the DNA is TGTGCCAGCAGGCAACCAGGGGGAAGTCGTGGCTACACCTTC. This sequence joins TRBV6-5 and TRBJ1-2; 7 bases align to TRBD1. Trimming cost V 6 bases and J 7 bases; bases outside gene matches: 11. The CDR3 extends over 14 amino acids. Germline V lookup: CDR1 MNHEY, CDR2 SVGAGI.

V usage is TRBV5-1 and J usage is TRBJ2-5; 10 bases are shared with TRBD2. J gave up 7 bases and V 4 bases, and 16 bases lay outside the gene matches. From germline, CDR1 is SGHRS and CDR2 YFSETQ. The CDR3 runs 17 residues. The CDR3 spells CASSPEVGSGGRATQYF. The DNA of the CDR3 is TGCGCCAGCAGCCCCGAAGTCGGTAGCGGGGGGCGTGCGACCCAGTACTTC.

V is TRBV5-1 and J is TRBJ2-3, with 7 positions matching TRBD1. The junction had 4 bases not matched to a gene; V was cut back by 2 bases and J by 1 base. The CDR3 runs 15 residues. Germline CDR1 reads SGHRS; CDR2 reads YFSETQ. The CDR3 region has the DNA TGCGCCAGCAGCTTACAGGGGTATGGCACAGATACGCAGTATTTT. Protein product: CASSLQGYGTDTQYF.

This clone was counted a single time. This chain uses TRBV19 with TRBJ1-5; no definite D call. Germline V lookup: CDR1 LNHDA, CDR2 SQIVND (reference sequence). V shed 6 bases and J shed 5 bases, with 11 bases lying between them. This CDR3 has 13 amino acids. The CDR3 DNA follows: TGTGCCAGTAGCCAAGGCTTTGATCAGCCCCAGCATTTT. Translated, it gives CASSQGFDQPQHF.

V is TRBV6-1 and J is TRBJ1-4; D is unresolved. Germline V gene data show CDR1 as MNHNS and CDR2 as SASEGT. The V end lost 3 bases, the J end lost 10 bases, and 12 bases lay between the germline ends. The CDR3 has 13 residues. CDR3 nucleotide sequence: TGTGCCAGCAGTGAGGAGCCGGGGAGAAAACTGTTTTTT. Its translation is CASSEEPGRKLFF.